Sequencing of this T cell receptor beta chain was carried out in a study of cytomegalovirus exposure and HLA in healthy donors. Study context: Early on, a data release was issued that held 80 million to 90 million unique TCRs from HLA-typed donors.

With 60 Vbeta and 13 Jbeta primers, the PCR was carried out. The method was immunoSEQ multiplex PCR; TCRdb's version includes in-frame clones alone and lacks a portion of them. The sample shows about 140,000 clones, approximately 84% of them seen only once. J gave up 4 bases and V 5 bases, and 5 bases lay outside the gene matches. This CDR3 has 14 residues. Germline V gene lookup returns CDR1 SEHNR and CDR2 FQNEAQ (reference sequence). In regard to this clone: Its antigen is unidentified.

Findings and limits, study-wide: The availability of immune exposure information extended only to CMV serostatus. In vitro experiments confirmed that three CMV-associated chains were specific for CMV antigens.

This receptor was identified in a woman aged 40 to 55 in good health and CMV-seronegative. The V gene is TRBV7-9, the J gene TRBJ1-2, with 9 positions matching TRBD1. Sequences were obtained from PBMCs. The CDR3 region has the DNA TGTGCCAGCAGCGGGGACAGGGACAGCTATGGCTACACCTTC. Residues: CASSGDRDSYGYTF.